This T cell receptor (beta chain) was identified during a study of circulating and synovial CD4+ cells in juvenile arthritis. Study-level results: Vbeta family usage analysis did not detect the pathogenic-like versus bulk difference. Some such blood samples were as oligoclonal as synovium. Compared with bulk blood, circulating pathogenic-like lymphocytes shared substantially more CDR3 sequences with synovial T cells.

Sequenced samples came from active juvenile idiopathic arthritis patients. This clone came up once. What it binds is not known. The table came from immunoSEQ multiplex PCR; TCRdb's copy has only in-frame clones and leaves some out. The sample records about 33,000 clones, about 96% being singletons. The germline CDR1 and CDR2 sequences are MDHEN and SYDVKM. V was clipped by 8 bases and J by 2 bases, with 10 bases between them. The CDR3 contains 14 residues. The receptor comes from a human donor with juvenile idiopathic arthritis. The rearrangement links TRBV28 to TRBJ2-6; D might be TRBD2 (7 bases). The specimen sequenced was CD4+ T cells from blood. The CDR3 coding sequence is TGTGCCAGCGGGGGGGGCGCTGGGGCCAACGTCCTGACTTTC. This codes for CASGGGAGANVLTF.